This T cell receptor beta chain was profiled in a study of CD8+ T cells in alopecia areata. Across the whole study: Treated patients were given oral tofacitinib, which was dosed at 5 to 10 mg twice daily. For 6 to 18 months, tofacitinib was taken, and 6 months off drug followed.

cDNA prepared by RNA extraction and subsequent reverse transcription served as the template for sequencing. Only in-frame clones appear in the TCRdb table, and some are missing; sequencing was by immunoSEQ multiplex PCR. The sample includes about 200,000 clones, more than 45% of them seen just once. Germline assignment: CDR1 LGHNA and CDR2 YNFKEQ. This CDR3 comprises 15 residues. V lost 0 bases and J 10 bases, leaving 18 bases between the germline ends. The material was CD4+ T cells sorted from blood, obtained at week 0. This clonotype was sampled from a human donor with alopecia areata. V gene TRBV4-2 combines with J gene TRBJ1-1; TRBD1 is a possible D gene (6 bases). CDR3 coding DNA: TGTGCCAGCAGCCAAGAGAAACAGGGTAAAAGGCGAGCTTTCTTT. Translated: CASSQEKQGKRRAFF.